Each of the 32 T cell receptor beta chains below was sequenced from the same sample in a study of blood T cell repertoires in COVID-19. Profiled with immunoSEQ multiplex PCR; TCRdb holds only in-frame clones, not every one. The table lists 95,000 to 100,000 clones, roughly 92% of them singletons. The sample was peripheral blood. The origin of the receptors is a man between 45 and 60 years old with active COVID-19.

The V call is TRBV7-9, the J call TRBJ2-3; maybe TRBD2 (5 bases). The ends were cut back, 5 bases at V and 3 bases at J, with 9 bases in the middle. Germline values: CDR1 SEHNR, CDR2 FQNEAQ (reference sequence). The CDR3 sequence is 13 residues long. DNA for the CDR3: TGTGCCAGCAGCCCGGGGATTACAGATACGCAGTATTTT. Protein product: CASSPGITDTQYF. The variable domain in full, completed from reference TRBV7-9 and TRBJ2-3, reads DTGVSQNPRHKITKRGQNVTFRCDPISEHNRLYWYRQTLGQGPEFLTYFQNEAQLEKSRLLSDRFSAERPKGSFSTLEIQRTEQGDSAMYLCASSPGITDTQYFGPGTRLTVL.

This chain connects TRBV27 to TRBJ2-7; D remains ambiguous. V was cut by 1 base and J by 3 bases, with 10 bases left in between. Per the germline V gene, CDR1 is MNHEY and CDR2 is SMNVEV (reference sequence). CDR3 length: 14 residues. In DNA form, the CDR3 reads TGTGCCAGCAGTTTATTTGCAGGATTCTACGAGCAGTACTTC. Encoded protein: CASSLFAGFYEQYF.

The DNA for the CDR3 is TGTGCCAGCAGCCAAGAAACTAGCGGCCTGAACACCGGGGAGCTGTTTTTT. Its translation: CASSQETSGLNTGELFF. The gene calls are TRBV3-1 (or the pseudogene TRBV3-2) and TRBJ2-2, with 8 positions matching TRBD2. The germline gives CDR1 LGHDT, CDR2 YNNKEL (reference sequence). J gave up 1 base and V 0 bases, and 4 bases lay outside the gene matches. The length of the CDR3 is 17 residues.

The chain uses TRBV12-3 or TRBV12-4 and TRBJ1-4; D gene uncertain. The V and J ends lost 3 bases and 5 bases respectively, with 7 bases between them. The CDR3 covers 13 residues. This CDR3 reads CASSFARNEKLFF. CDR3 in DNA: TGTGCCAGCAGTTTTGCGAGGAATGAAAAACTGTTTTTT.

The CDR3 sequence: CATSDSRSQEQYF. In nucleotides, the CDR3 is TGTGCCACCAGCGACTCGCGGAGTCAAGAGCAGTACTTC. The chain recombines TRBV24-1 with TRBJ2-7; D uncertain. The CDR3 covers 13 residues. The V gene lost 7 bases and the J gene lost 7 bases, with 16 bases spanning the gap. Germline V gives CDR1 KGHDR, CDR2 SFDVKD.

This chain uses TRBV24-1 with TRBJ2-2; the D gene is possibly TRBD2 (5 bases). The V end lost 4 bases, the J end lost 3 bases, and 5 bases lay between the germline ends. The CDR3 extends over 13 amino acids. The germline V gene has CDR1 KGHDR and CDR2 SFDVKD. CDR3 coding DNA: TGTGCCACCAGTGAGCGGGACACCGGGGAGCTGTTTTTT. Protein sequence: CATSERDTGELFF.

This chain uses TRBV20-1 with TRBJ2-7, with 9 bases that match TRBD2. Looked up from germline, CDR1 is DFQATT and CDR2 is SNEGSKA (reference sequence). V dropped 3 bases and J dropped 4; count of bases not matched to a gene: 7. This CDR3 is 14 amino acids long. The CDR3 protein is CSASSGSTPYEQYF. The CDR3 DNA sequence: TGCAGTGCTAGTAGCGGGAGTACCCCTTACGAGCAGTACTTC.

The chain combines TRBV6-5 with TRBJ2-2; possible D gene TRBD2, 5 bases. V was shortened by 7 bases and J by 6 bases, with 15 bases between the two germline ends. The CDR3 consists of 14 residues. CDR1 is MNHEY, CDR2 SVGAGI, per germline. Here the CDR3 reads CASNLYEGSGELFF. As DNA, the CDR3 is TGTGCCAGCAACCTGTACGAGGGCTCCGGGGAGCTGTTTTTT.

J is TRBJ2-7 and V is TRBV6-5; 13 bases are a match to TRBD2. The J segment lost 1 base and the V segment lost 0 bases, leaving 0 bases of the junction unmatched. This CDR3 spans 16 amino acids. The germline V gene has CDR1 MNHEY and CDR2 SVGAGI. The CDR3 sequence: CASSYSGLAGSYEQYF. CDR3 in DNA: TGTGCCAGCAGTTACTCGGGACTAGCGGGATCCTACGAGCAGTACTTC.

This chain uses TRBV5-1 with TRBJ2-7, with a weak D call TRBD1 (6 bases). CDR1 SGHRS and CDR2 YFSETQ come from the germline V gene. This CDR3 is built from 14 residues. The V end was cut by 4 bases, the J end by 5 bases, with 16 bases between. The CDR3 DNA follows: TGCGCCAGCAGCCTAACCCTTACAGGGAACGAGCAGTACTTC. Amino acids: CASSLTLTGNEQYF.

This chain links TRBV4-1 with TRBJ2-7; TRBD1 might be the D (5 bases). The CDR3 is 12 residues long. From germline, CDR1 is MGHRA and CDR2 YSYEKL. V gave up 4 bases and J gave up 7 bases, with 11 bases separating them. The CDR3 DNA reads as TGCGCCAGCAGCCCGGAAGGGGTGGAGCAGTACTTC. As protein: CASSPEGVEQYF.

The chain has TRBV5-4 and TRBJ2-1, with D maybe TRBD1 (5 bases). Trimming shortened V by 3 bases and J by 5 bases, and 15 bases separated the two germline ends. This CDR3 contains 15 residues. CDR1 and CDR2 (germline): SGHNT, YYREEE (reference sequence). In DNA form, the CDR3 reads TGTGCCAGCAGCTCAGCGAGGTCCAGGGACAATGAGCAGTTCTTC. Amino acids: CASSSARSRDNEQFF.

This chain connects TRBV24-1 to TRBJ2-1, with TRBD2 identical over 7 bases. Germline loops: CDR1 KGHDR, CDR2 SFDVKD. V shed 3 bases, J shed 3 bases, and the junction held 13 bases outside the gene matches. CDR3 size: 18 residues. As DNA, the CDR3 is TGTGCCACCAGTGATGAAACTAGCGACCTAACCCTCTACAATGAGCAGTTCTTC. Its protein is CATSDETSDLTLYNEQFF.

The CDR3 spells CASRTGGKGYGYTF. In nucleotides, the CDR3 is TGTGCCAGTAGGACAGGGGGCAAGGGCTATGGCTACACCTTC. The chain combines TRBV19 with TRBJ1-2; 10 positions match TRBD1. The CDR3 extends over 14 amino acids. V trimming: 6 bases; J trimming: 4 bases; junction bases outside the gene matches: 5. Germline loops: CDR1 LNHDA, CDR2 SQIVND (reference sequence).

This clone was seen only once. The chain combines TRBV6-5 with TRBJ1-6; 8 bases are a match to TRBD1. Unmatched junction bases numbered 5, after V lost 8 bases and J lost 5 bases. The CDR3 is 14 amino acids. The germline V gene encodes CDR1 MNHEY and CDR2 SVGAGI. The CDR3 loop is CASGGQVHNSPLHF. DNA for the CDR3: TGTGCCAGCGGGGGACAGGTACATAATTCACCCCTCCACTTT.

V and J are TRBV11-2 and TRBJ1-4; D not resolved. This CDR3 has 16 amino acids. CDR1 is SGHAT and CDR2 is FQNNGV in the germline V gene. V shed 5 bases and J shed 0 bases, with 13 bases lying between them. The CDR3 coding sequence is TGTGCCAGCAGCAGACGGTACGGGACAACTAATGAAAAACTGTTTTTT. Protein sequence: CASSRRYGTTNEKLFF. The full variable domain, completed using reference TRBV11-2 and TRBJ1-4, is EAGVAQSPRYKIIEKRQSVAFWCNPISGHATLYWYQQILGQGPKLLIQFQNNGVVDDSQLPKDRFSAERLKGVDSTLKIQPAKLEDSAVYLCASSRRYGTTNEKLFFGSGTQLSVL.

The CDR3 protein is CASSKSGGTGELFF. As DNA, the CDR3 is TGTGCCAGCAGTAAATCAGGGGGCACCGGGGAGCTGTTTTTT. The V call is TRBV25-1, the J call TRBJ2-2, with 7 bases aligning to TRBD1. The junction had 4 bases not matched to a gene; V was cut back by 5 bases and J by 4 bases. The germline CDR1 and CDR2 sequences are MGHDK and SYGVNS. There are 14 residues in the CDR3.

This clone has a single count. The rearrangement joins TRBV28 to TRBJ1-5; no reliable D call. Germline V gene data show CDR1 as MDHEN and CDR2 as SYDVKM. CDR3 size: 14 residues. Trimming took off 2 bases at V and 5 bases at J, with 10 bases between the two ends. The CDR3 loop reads CASSLRYGDQPQHF. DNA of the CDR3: TGTGCCAGCAGTTTACGCTATGGAGATCAGCCCCAGCATTTT.

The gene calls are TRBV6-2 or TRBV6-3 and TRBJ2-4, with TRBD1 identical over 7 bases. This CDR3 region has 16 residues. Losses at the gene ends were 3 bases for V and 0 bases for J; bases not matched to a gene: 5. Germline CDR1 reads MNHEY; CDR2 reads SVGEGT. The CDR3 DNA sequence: TGTGCCAGCAGTTATGGGACAGCCTTAGCCAAAAACATTCAGTACTTC. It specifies CASSYGTALAKNIQYF.

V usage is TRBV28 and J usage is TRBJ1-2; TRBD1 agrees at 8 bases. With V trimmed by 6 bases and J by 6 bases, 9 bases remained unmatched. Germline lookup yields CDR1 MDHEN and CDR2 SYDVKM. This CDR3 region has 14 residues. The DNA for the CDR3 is TGTGCCAGCAGACAACAGGGGGAGGGGGATGGCTACACCTTC. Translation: CASRQQGEGDGYTF.

CDR3 in DNA: TGCGCCAGCAGTTTCGCGGGAGGGGATAATCAGCCCCAGCATTTT. It translates to CASSFAGGDNQPQHF. The rearrangement joins TRBV5-1 to TRBJ1-5, with D possibly TRBD1 on 5 matching bases. CDR3 length: 15 residues. V was pared by 5 bases and J by 4 bases, with 16 bases between. Germline CDR1 reads SGHRS; CDR2 reads YFSETQ.

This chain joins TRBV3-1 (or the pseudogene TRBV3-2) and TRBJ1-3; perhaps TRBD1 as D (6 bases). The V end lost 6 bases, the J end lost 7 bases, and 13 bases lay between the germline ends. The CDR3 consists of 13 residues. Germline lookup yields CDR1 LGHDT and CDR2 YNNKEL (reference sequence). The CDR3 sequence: CASREGGRNTIYF. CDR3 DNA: TGTGCCAGCAGAGAGGGGGGGCGGAACACCATATATTTT.

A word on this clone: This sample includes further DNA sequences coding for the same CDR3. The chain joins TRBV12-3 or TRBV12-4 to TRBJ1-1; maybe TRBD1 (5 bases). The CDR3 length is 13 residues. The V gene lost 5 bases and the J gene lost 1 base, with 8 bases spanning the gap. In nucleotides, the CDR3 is TGTGCCAGCAGTCTGACAGAGAACACTGAAGCTTTCTTT. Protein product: CASSLTENTEAFF.

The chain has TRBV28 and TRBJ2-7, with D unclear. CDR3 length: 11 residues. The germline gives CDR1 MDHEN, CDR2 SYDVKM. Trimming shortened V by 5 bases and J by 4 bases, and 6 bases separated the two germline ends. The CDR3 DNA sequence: TGTGCCAGCAGTCAACTTTACGAGCAGTACTTC. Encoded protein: CASSQLYEQYF.

CDR3 DNA sequence: TGTGCCACCAGCACGGGACAGGGGGGACAGCCCCAGCATTTT. It codes for CATSTGQGGQPQHF. The chain employs TRBV15 and TRBJ1-5; 11 bases line up with TRBD1. In germline, CDR1 is LNHNV, CDR2 YYDKDF (reference sequence). Germline trimming cut 4 bases from V and 7 bases from J; bases unmatched to any gene: 3. The CDR3 is 14 amino acids.

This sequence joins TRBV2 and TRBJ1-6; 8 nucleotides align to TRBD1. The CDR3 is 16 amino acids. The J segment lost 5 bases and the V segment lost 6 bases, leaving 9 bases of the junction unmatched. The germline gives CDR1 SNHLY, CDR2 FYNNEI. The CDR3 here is CASSRSPGQDNSPLHF. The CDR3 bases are TGTGCCAGCAGCCGATCACCGGGACAGGATAATTCACCCCTCCACTTT.

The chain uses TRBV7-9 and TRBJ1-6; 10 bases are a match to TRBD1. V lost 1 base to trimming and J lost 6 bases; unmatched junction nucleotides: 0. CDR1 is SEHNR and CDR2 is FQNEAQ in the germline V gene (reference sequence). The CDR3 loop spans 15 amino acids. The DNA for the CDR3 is TGTGCCAGCAGCTTAGGGGACAGGGGTAATTCACCCCTCCACTTT. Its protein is CASSLGDRGNSPLHF.

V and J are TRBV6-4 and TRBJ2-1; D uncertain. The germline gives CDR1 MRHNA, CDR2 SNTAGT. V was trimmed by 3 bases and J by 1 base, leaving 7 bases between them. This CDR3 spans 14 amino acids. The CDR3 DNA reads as TGTGCCAGCAGTGAGGCGGCGTCCTACAATGAGCAGTTCTTC. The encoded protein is CASSEAASYNEQFF.

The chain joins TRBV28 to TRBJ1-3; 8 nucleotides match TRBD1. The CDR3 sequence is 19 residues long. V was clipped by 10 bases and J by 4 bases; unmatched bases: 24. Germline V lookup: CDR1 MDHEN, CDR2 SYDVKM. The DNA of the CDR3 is TGTGCCACCGAGTCGTGGGACAGGTCAGCGGTTAGGTCCGGAAACACCATATATTTT. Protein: CATESWDRSAVRSGNTIYF.

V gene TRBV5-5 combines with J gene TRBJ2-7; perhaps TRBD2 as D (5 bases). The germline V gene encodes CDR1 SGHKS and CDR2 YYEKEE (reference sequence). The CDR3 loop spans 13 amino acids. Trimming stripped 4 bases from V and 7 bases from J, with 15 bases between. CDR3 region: CASSAGPEGEQYF. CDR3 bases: TGTGCCAGCAGCGCGGGTCCCGAAGGGGAGCAGTACTTC.

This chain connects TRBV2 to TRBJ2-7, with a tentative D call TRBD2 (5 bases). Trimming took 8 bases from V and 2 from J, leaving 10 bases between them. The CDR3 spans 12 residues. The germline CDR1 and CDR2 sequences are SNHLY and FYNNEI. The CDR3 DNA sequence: TGTGCCAGCCGGACCGGGACCTACGAGCAGTACTTC. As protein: CASRTGTYEQYF. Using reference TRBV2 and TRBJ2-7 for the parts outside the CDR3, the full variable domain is EPEVTQTPSHQVTQMGQEVILRCVPISNHLYFYWYRQILGQKVEFLVSFYNNEISEKSEIFDDQFSVERPDGSNFTLKIRSTKLEDSAMYFCASRTGTYEQYFGPGTRLTVT.

The CDR3: CACRGGQGPYEQYF. In nucleotides, the CDR3 is TGTGCCTGCCGGGGTGGCCAGGGGCCCTACGAGCAGTACTTC. The chain couples TRBV6-5 to TRBJ2-7, with D maybe TRBD1 (6 bases). V was clipped by 11 bases and J by 2 bases, with 19 bases between them. The CDR3 consists of 14 residues. Germline V gene lookup returns CDR1 MNHEY and CDR2 SVGAGI.